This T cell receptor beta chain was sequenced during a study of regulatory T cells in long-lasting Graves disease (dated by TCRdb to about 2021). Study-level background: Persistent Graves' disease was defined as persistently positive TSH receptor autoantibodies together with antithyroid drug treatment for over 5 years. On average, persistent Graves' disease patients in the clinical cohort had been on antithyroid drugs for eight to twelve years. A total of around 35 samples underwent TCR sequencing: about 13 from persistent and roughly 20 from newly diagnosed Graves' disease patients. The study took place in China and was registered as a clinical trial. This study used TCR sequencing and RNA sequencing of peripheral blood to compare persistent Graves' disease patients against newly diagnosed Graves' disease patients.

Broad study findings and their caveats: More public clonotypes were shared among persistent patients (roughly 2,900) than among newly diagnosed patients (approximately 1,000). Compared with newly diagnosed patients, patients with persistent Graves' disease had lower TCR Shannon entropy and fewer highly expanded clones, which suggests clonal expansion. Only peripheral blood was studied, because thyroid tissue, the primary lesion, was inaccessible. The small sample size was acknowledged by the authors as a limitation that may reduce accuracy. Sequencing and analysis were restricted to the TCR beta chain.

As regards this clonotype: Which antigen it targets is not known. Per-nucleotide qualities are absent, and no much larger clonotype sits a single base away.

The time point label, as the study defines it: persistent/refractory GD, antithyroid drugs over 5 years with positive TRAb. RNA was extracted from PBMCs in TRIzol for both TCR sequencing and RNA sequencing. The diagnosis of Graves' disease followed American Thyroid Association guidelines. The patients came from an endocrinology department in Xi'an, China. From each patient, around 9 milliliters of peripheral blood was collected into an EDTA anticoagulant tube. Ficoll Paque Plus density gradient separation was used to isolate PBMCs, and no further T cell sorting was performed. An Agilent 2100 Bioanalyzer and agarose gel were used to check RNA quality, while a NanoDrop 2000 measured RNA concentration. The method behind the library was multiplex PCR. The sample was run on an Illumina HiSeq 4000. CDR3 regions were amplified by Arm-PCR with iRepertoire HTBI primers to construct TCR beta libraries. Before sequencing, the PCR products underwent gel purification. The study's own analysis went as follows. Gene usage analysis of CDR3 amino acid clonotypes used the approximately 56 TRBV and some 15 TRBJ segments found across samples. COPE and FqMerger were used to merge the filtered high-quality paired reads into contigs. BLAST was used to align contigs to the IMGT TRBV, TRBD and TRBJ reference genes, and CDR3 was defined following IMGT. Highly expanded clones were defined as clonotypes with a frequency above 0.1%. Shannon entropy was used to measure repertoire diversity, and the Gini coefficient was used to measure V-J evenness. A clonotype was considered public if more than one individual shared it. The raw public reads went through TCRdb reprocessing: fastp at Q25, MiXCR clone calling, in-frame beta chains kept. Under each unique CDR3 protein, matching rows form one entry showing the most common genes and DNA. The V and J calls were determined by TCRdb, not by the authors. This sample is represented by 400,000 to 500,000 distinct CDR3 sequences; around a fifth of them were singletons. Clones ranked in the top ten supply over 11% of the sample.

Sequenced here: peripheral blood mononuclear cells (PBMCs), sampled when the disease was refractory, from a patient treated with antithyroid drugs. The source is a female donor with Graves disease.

Read as DNA, the sequence is TGTGCCACCTACGACAGGGGGAGGTATACTGAAGCTTTCTTT. The translation is CATYDRGRYTEAFF. The chain employs TRBV30 and TRBJ1-1, with TRBD1 identical over 9 junction bases. Taken from the germline V gene (reference sequence), the CDR1 and CDR2 loops are GTSNPN and SVGIG. The CDR3 runs 14 residues from the cysteine to the phenylalanine. The sequence is cut down to CDR3 DNA, 42 bases in frame from base 1. The junction shows trimming of 8 bases on V and 5 bases on J, and the gene matches do not reach 12 bases of it.